A single sample gave rise to the 4 T cell receptor beta chains below, sequenced in a study of blood T cell repertoires in COVID-19. Clones were sequenced by immunoSEQ multiplex PCR, and TCRdb holds only the in-frame ones, with some missing. The data show approximately 73,000 clones, with 86% seen just once and less than 2.5% held by the top ten. What was sequenced was peripheral blood. These receptors all come from a woman in her fifties or sixties with acute or convalescent COVID-19.

The chain links TRBV7-6 to TRBJ1-5; 8 bases line up with TRBD1. With 0 bases clipped from V and 3 bases from J, the junction kept 7 bases outside the gene matches. Germline values: CDR1 SGHVS, CDR2 FNYEAQ. The CDR3 totals 17 residues. CDR3 nucleotide sequence: TGTGCCAGCAGCTTAGCTGGGACAGGAGATTTCAATCAGCCCCAGCATTTT. Its protein is CASSLAGTGDFNQPQHF.

The gene calls are TRBV29-1 and TRBJ2-1; perhaps TRBD1 as D (6 bases). The germline V and J ends were trimmed by 8 bases and 0 bases, with 20 bases remaining between them. CDR3 length equals 16 residues. Germline V gene lookup returns CDR1 SQVTM and CDR2 ANQGSEA. The CDR3 region is CSSIEGTKSSYNEQFF. As DNA, the CDR3 is TGCAGCTCCATCGAAGGGACAAAAAGCTCCTACAATGAGCAGTTCTTC.

This clone occurred once. The chain combines TRBV9 with TRBJ2-5; 9 bases are a match to TRBD2. This CDR3 spans 15 amino acids. The germline V gene encodes CDR1 SGDLS and CDR2 YYNGEE. The junction had 6 bases not matched to a gene; V was cut back by 1 base and J by 5 bases. CDR3 protein: CASSVLAGRGETQYF. CDR3 nucleotide sequence: TGTGCCAGCAGCGTACTAGCGGGGAGGGGGGAGACCCAGTACTTC.

This rearrangement joins TRBV30 to TRBJ1-5; D is unclear. Germline V gene sequence: CDR1 GTSNPN, CDR2 SVGIG (reference sequence). The CDR3 has 13 amino acids. Trimming shortened V by 2 bases and J by 5 bases, and 10 bases separated the two germline ends. CDR3 region: CAWSPGSDQPQHF. CDR3 DNA: TGTGCCTGGAGTCCGGGGAGCGATCAGCCCCAGCATTTT.